This T cell receptor beta chain was observed in a study of PD-1 blockade in mismatch repair-deficient tumors. General observations from the study: Rapid post-treatment expansion, then contraction, generally preceding radiologic response, marked tumor-resident clones.

The CDR3 extends over 13 amino acids. V was clipped by 2 bases and J by 7 bases, with 9 bases between them. CDR1 is SGHVS, CDR2 FQNEAQ, per germline. As concerns this clone: Its specificity is not known.

Data came from immunoSEQ multiplex PCR; TCRdb stores just in-frame clones and leaves some out. In the table there are some 21,000 clones, roughly 82% of which are singletons. PCR or immunohistochemistry showed mismatch repair deficiency in every enrolled patient. A few pembrolizumab responders had their TCRs sequenced. The chain joins TRBV7-8 to TRBJ1-3; tentatively, D is TRBD1 (6 bases). The sample in question was PBMCs, obtained 52 weeks after starting pembrolizumab. The sequence was obtained from an adult with mismatch repair-deficient cancer. CDR3 loop: CASSLSRGNTIYF. The CDR3 nucleotides are TGTGCCAGCAGCTTATCGAGGGGGAACACCATATATTTT.